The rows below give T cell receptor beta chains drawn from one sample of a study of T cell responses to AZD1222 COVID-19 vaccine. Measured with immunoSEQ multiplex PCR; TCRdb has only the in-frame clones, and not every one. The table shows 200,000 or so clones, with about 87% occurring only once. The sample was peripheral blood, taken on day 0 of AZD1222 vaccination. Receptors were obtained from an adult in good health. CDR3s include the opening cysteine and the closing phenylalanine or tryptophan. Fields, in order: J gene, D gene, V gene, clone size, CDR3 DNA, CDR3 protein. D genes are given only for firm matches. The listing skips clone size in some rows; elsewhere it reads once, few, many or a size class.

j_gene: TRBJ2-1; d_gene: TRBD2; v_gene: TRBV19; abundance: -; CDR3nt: TGTGCCACGAGACAAGCGGGGTGGGATGAGCAGTTCTTC; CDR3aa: CATRQAGWDEQFF
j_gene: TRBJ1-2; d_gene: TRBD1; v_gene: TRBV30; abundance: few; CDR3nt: TGTGCCTGGAGTGAAGGGGACAGGGCCGAAGACTATGGCTACACCTTC; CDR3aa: CAWSEGDRAEDYGYTF
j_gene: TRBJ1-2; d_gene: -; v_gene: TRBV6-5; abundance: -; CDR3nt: TGTGCCAGCAGTTACTCGACAGGAGACAGCTATGGCTACACCTTC; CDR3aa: CASSYSTGDSYGYTF
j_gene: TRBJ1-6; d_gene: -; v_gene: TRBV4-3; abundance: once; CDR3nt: TGCGCCAGCAGCCTCCAGGGTCGCGATTCACCCCTCCACTTT; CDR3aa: CASSLQGRDSPLHF
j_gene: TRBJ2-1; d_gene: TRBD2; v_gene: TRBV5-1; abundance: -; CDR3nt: TGCGCCAGCAGCTTGGGGGAGGGCCGGAATGAGCAGTTCTTC; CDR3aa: CASSLGEGRNEQFF
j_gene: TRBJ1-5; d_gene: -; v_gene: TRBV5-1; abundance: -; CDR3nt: TGCGCCAGCTCAGGGGAGGGGAATCAGCCCCAGCATTTT; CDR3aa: CASSGEGNQPQHF
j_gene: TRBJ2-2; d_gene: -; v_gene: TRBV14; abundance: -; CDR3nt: TGTGCCAGCAGACAAGGGCTAGCTTTCGGGGAGCTGTTTTTT; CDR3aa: CASRQGLAFGELFF
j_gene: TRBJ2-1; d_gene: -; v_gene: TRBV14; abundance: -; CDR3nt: TGTGCCAGCAGCCGAGGTCATAACAATGAGCAGTTCTTC; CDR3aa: CASSRGHNNEQFF
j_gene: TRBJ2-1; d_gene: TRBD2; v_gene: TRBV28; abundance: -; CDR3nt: TGTGCCAGCAGTTTCCCGACTAGCGGACCCTACAATGAGCAGTTCTTC; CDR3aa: CASSFPTSGPYNEQFF
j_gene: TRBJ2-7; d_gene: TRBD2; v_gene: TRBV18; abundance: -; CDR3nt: TGTGCCAGCTCACCACGGGTTGGGCGGGAGGTATCCTACGAGCAGTACTTC; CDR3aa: CASSPRVGREVSYEQYF
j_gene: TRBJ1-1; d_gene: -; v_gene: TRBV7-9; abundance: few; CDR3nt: TGTGCCAGCAGCTTATTACAGGAGAACACTGAAGCTTTCTTT; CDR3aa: CASSLLQENTEAFF
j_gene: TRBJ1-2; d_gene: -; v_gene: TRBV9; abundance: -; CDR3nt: TGTGCCAGCAGCAGTCGCCCCCAGGGAGATGGCTACACCTTC; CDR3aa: CASSSRPQGDGYTF
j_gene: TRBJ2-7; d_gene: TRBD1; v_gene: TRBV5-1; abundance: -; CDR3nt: TGCGCCAGCAGCTACGAAGGGACAGGGTCCTACGAGCAGTACTTC; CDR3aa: CASSYEGTGSYEQYF
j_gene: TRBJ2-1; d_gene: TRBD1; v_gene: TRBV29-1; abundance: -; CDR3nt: TGCAGCGTGTTCCCGGGACAGGGGGACTACAATGAGCAGTTCTTC; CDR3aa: CSVFPGQGDYNEQFF
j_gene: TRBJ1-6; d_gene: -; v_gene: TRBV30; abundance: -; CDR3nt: TGTGCCTGGAGGTCAGGGGAAAATTCACCCCTCCACTTT; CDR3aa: CAWRSGENSPLHF
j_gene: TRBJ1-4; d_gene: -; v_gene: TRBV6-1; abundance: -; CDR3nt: TGTGCCAGCAGTGAAACACTCCAAGTGGGTGAAAAACTGTTTTTT; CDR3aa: CASSETLQVGEKLFF
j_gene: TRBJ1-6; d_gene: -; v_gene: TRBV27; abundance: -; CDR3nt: TGTGCCAGCAGTTTAGAAGTTCCGGGCTATAATTCACCCCTCCACTTT; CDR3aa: CASSLEVPGYNSPLHF
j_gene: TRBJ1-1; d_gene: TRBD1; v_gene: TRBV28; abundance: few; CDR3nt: TGTGCCAGCAGTGGGACAGGGGCGCGAGTTAGCGCTGAAGCTTTCTTT; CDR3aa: CASSGTGARVSAEAFF
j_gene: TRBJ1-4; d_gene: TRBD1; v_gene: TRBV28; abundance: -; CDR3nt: TGTGCCAGCAGTCCCGGACAGGGGGCGCGAGAAAAACTGTTTTTT; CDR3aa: CASSPGQGAREKLFF
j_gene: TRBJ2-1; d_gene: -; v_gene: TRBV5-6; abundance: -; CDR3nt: TGTGCCAGCAGCTTGGCTCGACCAATTTCCTACAATGAGCAGTTCTTC; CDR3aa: CASSLARPISYNEQFF
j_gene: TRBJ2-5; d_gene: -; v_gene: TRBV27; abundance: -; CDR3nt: TGTGCCAGCAGTTATTATCAGGCCGGCATGGAGACCCAGTACTTC; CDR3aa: CASSYYQAGMETQYF
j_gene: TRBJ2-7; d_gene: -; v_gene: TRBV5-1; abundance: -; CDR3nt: TGCGCCAGCAGCTTGAACGGGGGTAACTACGAGCAGTACTTC; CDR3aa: CASSLNGGNYEQYF
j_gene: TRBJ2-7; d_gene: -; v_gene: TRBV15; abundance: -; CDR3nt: TGTGCCACCAGCAGGGGCGGGGTGGTCTACGAGCAGTACTTC; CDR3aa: CATSRGGVVYEQYF
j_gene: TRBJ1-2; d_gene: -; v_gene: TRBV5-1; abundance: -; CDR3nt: TGCGCCAGCAGCCCACTGACAGGTTCCTATGGCTACACCTTC; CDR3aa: CASSPLTGSYGYTF
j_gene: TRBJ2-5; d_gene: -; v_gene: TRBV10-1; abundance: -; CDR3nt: TGCGCCAGCAGTGAGTCAGGCAGGGCCATTCAAGAGACCCAGTACTTC; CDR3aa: CASSESGRAIQETQYF
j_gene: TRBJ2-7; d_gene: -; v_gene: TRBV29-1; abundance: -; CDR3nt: TGCAGCGCTGGGACCTCGGGGAACTACGAGCAGTACTTC; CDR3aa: CSAGTSGNYEQYF
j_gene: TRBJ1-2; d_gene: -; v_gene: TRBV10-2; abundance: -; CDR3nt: TGCGCCAGCAGTGAGGGCAGTTACTATGGCTACACCTTC; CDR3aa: CASSEGSYYGYTF
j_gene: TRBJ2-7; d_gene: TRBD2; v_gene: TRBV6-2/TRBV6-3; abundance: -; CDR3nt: TGTGCCAGCAGTAACAAGATAGCGGGGGGTAACGAGCAGTACTTC; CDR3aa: CASSNKIAGGNEQYF
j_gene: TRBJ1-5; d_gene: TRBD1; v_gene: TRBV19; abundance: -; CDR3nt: TGTGCCAGTAGTCCCCGGACAGGGTTTGGTCAGCCCCAGCATTTT; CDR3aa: CASSPRTGFGQPQHF
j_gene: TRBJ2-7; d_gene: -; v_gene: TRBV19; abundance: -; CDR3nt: TGTGCCAGTAGTCTCGGGGCAGAAATCTACGAGCAGTACTTC; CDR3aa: CASSLGAEIYEQYF
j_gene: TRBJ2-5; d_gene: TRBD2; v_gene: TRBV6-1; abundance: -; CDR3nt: TGTGCCAGCAGTGAAGCGCTAGCGGGGGAGACCCAGTACTTC; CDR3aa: CASSEALAGETQYF
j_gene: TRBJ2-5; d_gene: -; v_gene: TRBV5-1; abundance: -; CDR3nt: TGCGCCAGCAGCCGTAATCCGATCCAAGAGACCCAGTACTTC; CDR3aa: CASSRNPIQETQYF
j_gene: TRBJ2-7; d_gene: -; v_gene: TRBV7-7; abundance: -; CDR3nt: TGTGCCAGCAGCTTAGGACGGGGAGGTTTCTACGAGCAGTACTTC; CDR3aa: CASSLGRGGFYEQYF
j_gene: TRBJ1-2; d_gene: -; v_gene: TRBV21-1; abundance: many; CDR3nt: TGTGCCAGCAGCAAAAGAATTGCGGCAGCCTATGGCTACACCTTC; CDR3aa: CASSKRIAAAYGYTF
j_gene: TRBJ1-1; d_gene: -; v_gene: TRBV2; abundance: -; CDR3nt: TGTGCCAGCAGTGATATTATGCATTGGAACACTGAAGCTTTCTTT; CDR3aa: CASSDIMHWNTEAFF
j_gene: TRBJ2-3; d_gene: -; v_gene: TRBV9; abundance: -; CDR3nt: TGTGCCAGCAGCGTAGCCCCGCCCACAGATACGCAGTATTTT; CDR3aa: CASSVAPPTDTQYF
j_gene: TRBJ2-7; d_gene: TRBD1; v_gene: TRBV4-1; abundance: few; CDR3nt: TGCGCCAGCAGCCAACCCAGGACAGGGGTGTACGAGCAGTACTTC; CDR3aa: CASSQPRTGVYEQYF
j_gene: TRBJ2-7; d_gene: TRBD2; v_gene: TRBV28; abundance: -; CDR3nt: TGTGCCAGCAGGCCTAGTCTGGGACTAGCGGGAGCCTACGAGCAGTACTTC; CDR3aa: CASRPSLGLAGAYEQYF
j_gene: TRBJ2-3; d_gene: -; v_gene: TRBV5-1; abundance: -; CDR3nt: TGCGCCAGCAGCTCCACAGATACGCAGTATTTT; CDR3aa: CASSSTDTQYF
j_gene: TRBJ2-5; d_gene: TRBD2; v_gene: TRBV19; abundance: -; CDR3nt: TGTGCCAGTAGTCCGTGGAATAGCGGGGGGTTCCAAGAGACCCAGTACTTC; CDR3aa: CASSPWNSGGFQETQYF
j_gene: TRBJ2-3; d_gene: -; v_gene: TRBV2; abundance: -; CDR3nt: TGTGCCAGCATCGGGGATATGACAGATACGCAGTATTTT; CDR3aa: CASIGDMTDTQYF
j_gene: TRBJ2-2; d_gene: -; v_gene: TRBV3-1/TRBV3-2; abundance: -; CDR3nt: TGTGCCAGCAGCCTAAGATCCCAAGTAGGGGAGCTGTTTTTT; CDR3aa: CASSLRSQVGELFF
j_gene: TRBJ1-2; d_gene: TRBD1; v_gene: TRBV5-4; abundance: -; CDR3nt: TGTGCCAGCAGTTTTGGACAGGGAGACTATGGCTACACCTTC; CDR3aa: CASSFGQGDYGYTF